The T cell receptor (beta chain) under discussion was sequenced for a study of cytomegalovirus exposure and HLA in healthy donors. On the study more broadly: Of all 400 or so donors who were genotyped, around 79% belonged to the Caucasian-associated ancestry cluster.

This clone showed up just a few times. The antigen remains unidentified. Germline CDR1 SEHNR, CDR2 FQNEAQ (reference sequence). V lost 4 bases and J lost 6, with 9 bases in between. The CDR3 is made up of 12 amino acids. The study, taken as a whole, reports: One variant, a missense change in DCLRE1C, was linked in a later analysis to TCR beta V- and J-gene trimming.

No record was made of this donor's CMV serostatus. The PCR used 60 Vbeta and 13 Jbeta primers. Method: immunoSEQ multiplex PCR; TCRdb's copy keeps in-frame clones and lacks some. The sample lists 150,000 to 200,000 clones, approximately 78% seen once, with less than 2.5% in the top ten. The sequenced sample was PBMCs. This receptor was identified in a human donor in good health. The chain uses TRBV7-9 and TRBJ1-1; D unclear. The CDR3 region has the DNA TGTGCCAGCAGCTCAAAGCAGGCTGAAGCTTTCTTT. This codes for CASSSKQAEAFF.